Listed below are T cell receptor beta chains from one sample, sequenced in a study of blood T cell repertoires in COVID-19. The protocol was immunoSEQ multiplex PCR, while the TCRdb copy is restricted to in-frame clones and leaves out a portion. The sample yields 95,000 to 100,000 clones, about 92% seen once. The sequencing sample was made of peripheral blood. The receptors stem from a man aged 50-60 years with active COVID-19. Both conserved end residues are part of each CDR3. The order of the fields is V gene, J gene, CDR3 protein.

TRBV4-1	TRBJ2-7	CASSQEFHGSSYEQYF
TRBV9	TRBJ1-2	CASSVGRGPAYGYTF
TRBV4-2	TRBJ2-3	CASSQGRAAGGPSTDTQYF
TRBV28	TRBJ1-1	CASSLGTQLEAFF
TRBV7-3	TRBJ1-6	CASSQGQTNSPLHF
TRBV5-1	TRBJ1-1	CASSLGSDRGAFF
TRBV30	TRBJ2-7	CAWRPGDRGVHEQYF
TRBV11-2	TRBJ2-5	CASSFRGAGETQYF
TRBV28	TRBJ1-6	CASRERTGSGSPLHF
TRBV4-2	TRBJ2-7	CASSQEGQGAREQYF
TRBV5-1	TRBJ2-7	CASSLEQGGGVEQYF
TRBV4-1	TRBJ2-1	CASSHTLRKREGDEQFF
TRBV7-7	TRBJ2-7	CASSQDRGGEQYF
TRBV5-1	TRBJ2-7	CASSLEQREYDEQYF
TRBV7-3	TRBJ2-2	CASSLGLAGGHLNTGELFF
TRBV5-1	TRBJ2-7	CASSSRGTSGSYEQYF
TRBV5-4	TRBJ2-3	CASSLTSQGVAQYF
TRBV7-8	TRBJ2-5	CASSLAGGPTQETQYF
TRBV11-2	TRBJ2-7	CASSPPGGGEQYF
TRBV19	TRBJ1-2	CASSERGTEDGGYTF
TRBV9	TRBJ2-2	CASSVVGSKTGELFF
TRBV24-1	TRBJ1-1	CATSDGGTGMNTEAFF
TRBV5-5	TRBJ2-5	CASSLTGSGWEEYF
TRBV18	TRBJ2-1	CASSRGATYNEQFF
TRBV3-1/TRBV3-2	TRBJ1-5	CASSQGDRGQHF
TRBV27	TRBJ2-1	CASPRMTSGRGSSYNEQFF
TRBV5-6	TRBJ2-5	CASSLGLARETQYF
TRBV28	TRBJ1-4	CASGTGVEKLFF
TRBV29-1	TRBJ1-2	CSVETRQGGNYGYTF
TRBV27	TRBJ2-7	CASSLRRAYEQYF
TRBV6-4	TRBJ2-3	CASSEFVRDTQYF
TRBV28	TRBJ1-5	CASGRVEFQPQHF
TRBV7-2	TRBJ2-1	CASSWGLAVHNEQFF
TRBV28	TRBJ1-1	CASSLAGRGTEAFF
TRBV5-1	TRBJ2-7	CASSPPSSGDYEQYF
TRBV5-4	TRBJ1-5	CASSLGTGVDQPQHF
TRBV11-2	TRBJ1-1	CASSLGGQPNTEAFF
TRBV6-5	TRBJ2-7	CASLWTLNNEQYF
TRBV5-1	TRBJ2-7	CASSSQGAGEQYF
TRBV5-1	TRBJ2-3	CASSPGTATDTQYF
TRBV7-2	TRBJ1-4	CASSKGLPTNEKLFF
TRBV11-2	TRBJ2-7	CASSSLRTSNHEQYF
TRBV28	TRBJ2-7	CASNQGQQYYEQYF
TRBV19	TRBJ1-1	CASSNTANTEAFF
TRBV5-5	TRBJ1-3	CASSLVAAGNTIYF
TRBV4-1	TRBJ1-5	CASSQDGSGQGAFQPQHF
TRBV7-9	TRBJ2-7	CASSSQGREQYF
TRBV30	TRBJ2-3	CASRGLAGVDTQYF
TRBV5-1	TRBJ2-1	CASSLSRGLAGGEQFF
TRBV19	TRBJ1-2	CASRDFYGYTF
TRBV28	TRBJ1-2	CASSTMTVFYGYTF
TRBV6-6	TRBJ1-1	CASLVGTAVTEAFF
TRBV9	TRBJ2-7	CASPGGLALNEQYF
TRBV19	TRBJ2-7	CASSKFEGVDEQYF
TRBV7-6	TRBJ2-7	CASSRTSGASSYEQYF
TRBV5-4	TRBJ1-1	CASSRDRGALEAFF
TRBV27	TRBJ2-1	CASSPRLAGGPGSYNEQFF
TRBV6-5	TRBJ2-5	CASSLQGGIGGETQYF
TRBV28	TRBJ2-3	CASFGTSGRDTQYF
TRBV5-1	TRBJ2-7	CASSSPGDYEQYF